In its sample, the clone carrying this TCR beta chain was seen a few times. The data are from a study of identical twins. Each CDR3 protein gets one entry after TCRdb re-called the 5' RACE reads with MiXCR. The sample lists hundreds of thousands of distinct CDR3 sequences; about 12% were seen once. Trimming stripped 5 bases from V and 0 bases from J, with 14 bases between. CDR3 length: 15 amino acids. CDR1 and CDR2 from the germline V gene are SQVTM and ANQGSEA. This sample was shared with a second study, whose subject was yellow fever vaccine responses in identical twins. That source reports: After vaccination, twins' T cell response reportedly seemed partly convergent, partly personalized.

This chain joins TRBV29-1 and TRBJ2-1; D is ambiguous. Sequenced input: CD8+ T cells sorted from blood. This receptor was taken from a woman aged 18-30 years in good health. This CDR3 is CSVLGNPSSYNEQFF. CDR3 DNA sequence: TGCAGCGTTTTAGGGAACCCGAGCTCCTACAATGAGCAGTTCTTC.